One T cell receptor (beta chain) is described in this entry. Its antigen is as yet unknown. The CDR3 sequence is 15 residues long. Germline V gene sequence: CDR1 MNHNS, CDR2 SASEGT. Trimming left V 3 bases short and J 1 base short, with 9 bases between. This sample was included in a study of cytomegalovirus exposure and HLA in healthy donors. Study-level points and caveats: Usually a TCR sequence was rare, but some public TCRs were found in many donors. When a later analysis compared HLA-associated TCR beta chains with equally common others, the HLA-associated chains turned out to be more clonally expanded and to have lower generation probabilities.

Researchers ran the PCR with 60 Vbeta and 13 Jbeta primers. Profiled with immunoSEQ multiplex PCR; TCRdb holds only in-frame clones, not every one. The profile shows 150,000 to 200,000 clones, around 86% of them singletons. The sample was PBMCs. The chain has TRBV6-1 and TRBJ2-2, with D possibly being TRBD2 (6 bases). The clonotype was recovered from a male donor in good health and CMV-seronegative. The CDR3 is CASSEWGGNTGELFF. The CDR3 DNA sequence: TGTGCCAGCAGTGAGTGGGGAGGGAACACCGGGGAGCTGTTTTTT.